This T cell receptor beta chain comes out of a study of shared clonotypes between healthy human individuals. The study's findings and limits: Generation of non-shared clonotypes was less probable than generation of clonotypes shared by all four donors. A generally larger estimated richness was seen in naive subsets than in memory subsets. Clonotype sharing among the donors was expected to vary with sequencing depth.

V was clipped by 5 bases and J by 2 bases, with 18 bases between them. Germline CDR1 MDHEN, CDR2 SYDVKM. The length of the CDR3 is 16 residues. Per the authors' pipeline: Filtering differed because ImmunoSEQ produced junction-only sequences that carried no quality scores. The repertoire was sequenced with immunoSEQ multiplex PCR; TCRdb's copy has only in-frame clones and lacks some. V, J and clone size were drawn from that table, and D and trimming were deduced from the DNA. The sample lists approximately 2.5 million clones, approximately 94% occurring once. With regard to this clone: Its antigen is unknown.

V usage is TRBV28 and J usage is TRBJ1-2, with D perhaps matching TRBD1 (5 bases). The sequence was collected from a man between 18 and 35 years old in good health. Some clones in this sample may be carry-over from other donors' samples. Material for sequencing was naive CD4+ T cells from PBMCs. Subset noted: CD45RA+ positively selected. The CDR3 region has the DNA TGTGCCAGCAGTGATTTCCAGGGCGCGGGAAACTATGGCTACACCTTC. Protein sequence: CASSDFQGAGNYGYTF.